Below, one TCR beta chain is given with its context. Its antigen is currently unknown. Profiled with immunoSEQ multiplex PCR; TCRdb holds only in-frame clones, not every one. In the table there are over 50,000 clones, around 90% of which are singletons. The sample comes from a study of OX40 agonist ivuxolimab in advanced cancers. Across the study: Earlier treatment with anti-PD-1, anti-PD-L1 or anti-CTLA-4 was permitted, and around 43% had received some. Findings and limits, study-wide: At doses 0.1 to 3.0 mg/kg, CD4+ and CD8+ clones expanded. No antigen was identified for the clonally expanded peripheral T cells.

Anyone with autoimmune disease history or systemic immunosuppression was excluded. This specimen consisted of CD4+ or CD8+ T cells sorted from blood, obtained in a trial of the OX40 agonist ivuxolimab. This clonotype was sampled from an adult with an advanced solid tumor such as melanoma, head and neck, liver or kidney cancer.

For the CDR3, the DNA is TGTGCCAGCAGCCTCACCGGCAATGAGCAGTTCTTC. Its translation is CASSLTGNEQFF. V is TRBV13 and J is TRBJ2-1; no definite D call. This CDR3 has 12 residues. Trimming removed 5 bases from V and 6 bases from J, with 8 bases in between. The germline CDR1 and CDR2 sequences are PRHDT and FYEKMQ (reference sequence). Supplemented by reference TRBV13 and TRBJ2-1, the full variable domain reads AAGVIQSPRHLIKEKRETATLKCYPIPRHDTVYWYQQGPGQDPQFLISFYEKMQSDKGSIPDRFSAQQFSDYHSELNMSSLELGDSALYFCASSLTGNEQFFGPGTRLTVL.